What follows are 15 T cell receptor beta chains derived from one specimen sequenced in a study of T cell responses to AZD1222 COVID-19 vaccine. Generated by immunoSEQ multiplex PCR, the TCRdb table keeps only in-frame clones and is missing some. This sample yields about 150,000 clones, of which around 91% are seen a single time; roughly 5.6% belongs to the top ten. Source: peripheral blood, taken on day 0 of AZD1222 vaccination. These receptors originate from an adult in good health.

The sample holds one count of this clone. The rearrangement uses TRBV5-4 and TRBJ2-3; perhaps TRBD2 as D (6 bases). The CDR3 is 13 residues long. V was pared by 7 bases and J by 6 bases, with 15 bases between. In germline, CDR1 is SGHNT, CDR2 YYREEE (reference sequence). The CDR3 is CASAAGPPDTQYF. CDR3 DNA: TGTGCCAGCGCCGCGGGACCACCTGATACGCAGTATTTT.

This chain joins TRBV5-1 and TRBJ2-5; TRBD2 aligns across 12 bases. The length of the CDR3 is 16 residues. The ends lost 4 bases at V and 5 bases at J; junction bases unmatched: 9. Germline V gene data show CDR1 as SGHRS and CDR2 as YFSETQ. The CDR3 DNA is TGCGCCAGCAGCCCCCTGACTAGCGGGAGAGAGGAGACCCAGTACTTC. Protein: CASSPLTSGREETQYF. Full variable domain (remainder filled in from reference TRBV5-1 and TRBJ2-5): KAGVTQTPRYLIKTRGQQVTLSCSPISGHRSVSWYQQTPGQGLQFLFEYFSETQRNKGNFPGRFSGRQFSNSRSEMNVSTLELGDSALYLCASSPLTSGREETQYFGPGTRLLVL.

The gene calls are TRBV27 and TRBJ2-1, with 9 bases identical to TRBD2. V lost 6 bases, J lost 9 bases, and 9 bases stayed unmatched. The germline V gene encodes CDR1 MNHEY and CDR2 SMNVEV (reference sequence). The CDR3 length is 14 residues. CDR3 sequence reads: CASREWTSATEQFF. In nucleotides, the CDR3 is TGTGCCAGCAGAGAATGGACTAGCGCGACTGAGCAGTTCTTC.

The chain recombines TRBV29-1 with TRBJ2-1; 8 positions match TRBD2. Trimming at V came to 0 bases and at J to 0 bases, leaving 4 bases not matched to a gene. CDR1 and CDR2 (germline): SQVTM, ANQGSEA. This CDR3 region has 16 residues. CDR3 region: CSVEDTGRASYNEQFF. CDR3 DNA: TGCAGCGTTGAAGATACCGGGAGGGCCTCCTACAATGAGCAGTTCTTC.

The V call is TRBV5-6, the J call TRBJ1-5; D remains ambiguous. The germline V gene has CDR1 SGHDT and CDR2 YYEEEE. This CDR3 has 13 residues. With 2 bases removed from V and 3 bases from J, the gap between germline ends came to 6 bases. DNA of the CDR3: TGTGCCAGCAGCTTCACAGTCAATCAGCCCCAGCATTTT. Its translation: CASSFTVNQPQHF.

The chain couples TRBV28 to TRBJ1-5; no clear D. The CDR3 has 17 amino acids. Trimming took off 6 bases at V and 2 bases at J, with 20 bases between the two ends. Germline CDR1 and CDR2: MDHEN and SYDVKM. CDR3 amino acids: CASRGRLWKVGNQPQHF. The CDR3 coding sequence is TGTGCCAGCAGGGGGAGACTGTGGAAAGTGGGCAATCAGCCCCAGCATTTT. The variable domain in full, with the rest retrieved from reference TRBV28 and TRBJ1-5, is DVKVTQSSRYLVKRTGEKVFLECVQDMDHENMFWYRQDPGLGLRLIYFSYDVKMKEKGDIPEGYSVSREKKERFSLILESASTNQTSMYLCASRGRLWKVGNQPQHFGDGTRLSIL.

V gene TRBV7-3 combines with J gene TRBJ2-7; 9 bases fit TRBD1. The germline CDR1 and CDR2 sequences are SGHTA and FQGTGA. V dropped 1 base and J dropped 3; count of bases not matched to a gene: 4. CDR3 size: 15 residues. This CDR3 reads CASSLMGTGNYEQYF. The CDR3 DNA reads as TGTGCCAGCAGCTTAATGGGGACAGGGAACTACGAGCAGTACTTC.

The chain carries TRBV7-2 and TRBJ1-2, with TRBD1 as a possible D gene (5 bases). The V and J ends lost 3 bases and 5 bases respectively, with 7 bases between them. Germline V gives CDR1 SGHTA, CDR2 FQGNSA. The CDR3 totals 12 residues. Written as DNA, the CDR3 is TGTGCCAGCAGCTTCGACAGATATGGCTACACCTTC. Translating gives CASSFDRYGYTF. Supplemented by reference TRBV7-2 and TRBJ1-2, the full variable domain reads GAGVSQSPSNKVTEKGKDVELRCDPISGHTALYWYRQSLGQGLEFLIYFQGNSAPDKSGLPSDRFSAERTGGSVSTLTIQRTQQEDSAVYLCASSFDRYGYTFGSGTRLTVV.

The chain carries TRBV7-8 and TRBJ2-3, with a tentative D call TRBD2 (7 bases). In germline, CDR1 is SGHVS, CDR2 FQNEAQ. CDR3 size: 16 residues. Trimming pared 1 base from V and 6 bases from J, leaving 17 bases between. Here the CDR3 reads CASSLGRGQTGDTQYF. The CDR3 nucleotides read TGTGCCAGCAGCTTAGGGCGGGGGCAAACAGGGGATACGCAGTATTTT. Full variable domain (remainder filled in from reference TRBV7-8 and TRBJ2-3): GAGVSQSPRYKVAKRGQDVALRCDPISGHVSLFWYQQALGQGPEFLTYFQNEAQLDKSGLPSDRFFAERPEGSVSTLKIQRTQQEDSAVYLCASSLGRGQTGDTQYFGPGTRLTVL.

The chain couples TRBV5-4 to TRBJ2-3; 7 bases match TRBD1. The trim removed 6 bases at V and 0 bases at J, leaving 10 bases unmatched. Germline assignment: CDR1 SGHNT and CDR2 YYREEE (reference sequence). The CDR3 sequence is 16 residues long. The CDR3 sequence: CASNPGDSASTDTQYF. The CDR3 DNA sequence: TGTGCCAGCAACCCAGGGGACAGCGCTAGCACAGATACGCAGTATTTT. Supplemented by reference TRBV5-4 and TRBJ2-3, the full variable domain reads ETGVTQSPTHLIKTRGQQVTLRCSSQSGHNTVSWYQQALGQGPQFIFQYYREEENGRGNFPPRFSGLQFPNYSSELNVNALELDDSALYLCASNPGDSASTDTQYFGPGTRLTVL.

A word on this clone: The same CDR3 is also encoded by other DNA sequences in this sample. The rearrangement links TRBV7-3 to TRBJ2-5, with TRBD2 matching 7 bases. CDR1 and CDR2 from the germline V gene are SGHTA and FQGTGA. V lost 3 bases, J lost 3 bases, and 1 base stayed unmatched. The CDR3 extends over 13 amino acids. The CDR3 here is CASSFAGEETQYF. The CDR3 bases are TGTGCCAGCAGCTTTGCGGGAGAAGAGACCCAGTACTTC.

The rearrangement links TRBV5-1 to TRBJ1-2; maybe TRBD1 (5 bases). CDR1 is SGHRS and CDR2 is YFSETQ in the germline V gene. Between the trimmed V and J ends, which lost 0 bases and 8 bases, there was a span of 14 bases. This CDR3 has 14 residues. For the CDR3, the DNA is TGCGCCAGCAGCTTGGCGCGGGGCGAAGAAGGCTACACCTTC. Translation: CASSLARGEEGYTF.

The chain carries TRBV7-8 and TRBJ2-2, with D maybe TRBD2 (6 bases). Germline V gene lookup returns CDR1 SGHVS and CDR2 FQNEAQ. Trimming took off 3 bases at V and 5 bases at J, with 7 bases between the two ends. This CDR3 is built from 13 residues. The DNA of the CDR3 is TGTGCCAGCAGCTTGGCGGGAACCGGGGAGCTGTTTTTT. Translated: CASSLAGTGELFF.

The chain is built from TRBV12-5 and TRBJ1-6, with 9 nucleotides matching TRBD1. Germline lookup yields CDR1 LGHNT and CDR2 FRNRAP. The length of the CDR3 is 16 residues. The V and J ends lost 5 bases and 9 bases, in that order; junction bases with no gene match: 11. In nucleotides, the CDR3 is TGTGCTAGTGGTCTCGGGACAGGGCTTTGGGGTTCACCCCTCCACTTT. The encoded protein is CASGLGTGLWGSPLHF.

The chain is built from TRBV29-1 and TRBJ2-2, with 10 bases lining up with TRBD1. The ends lost 6 bases at V and 5 bases at J; junction bases unmatched: 6. Germline CDR1 SQVTM, CDR2 ANQGSEA. The CDR3 is 14 residues long. Written as DNA, the CDR3 is TGCAGCGTCCGGACAGGGGGAAAAACCGGGGAGCTGTTTTTT. The encoded protein is CSVRTGGKTGELFF.